Listed below are T cell receptor beta chains from one sample, sequenced in a study of blood T cell repertoires in COVID-19. TCRdb's table, derived via immunoSEQ multiplex PCR, lists solely in-frame clones and lacks some. The data show more than 90,000 clones, under 80% seen once. What was sequenced was peripheral blood. The receptor set was obtained from a man aged 50 to 59 with acute or convalescent COVID-19. Each CDR3 is given with its conserved first and last residue.

TRBJ1-3,TRBV10-3,CAISEPTGVAGNTIYF
TRBJ2-5,TRBV18,CASSREGWETQYF
TRBJ1-4,TRBV10-2,CASLQGWGEKLFF
TRBJ1-4,TRBV5-1,CASSLVPGQNEKLFF
TRBJ1-6,TRBV15,CATSRDFGQEENYNSPLHF
TRBJ2-5,TRBV2,CASSLLDAETQYF
TRBJ2-7,TRBV4-1,CASSQPTGSQSYEQYF
TRBJ2-2,TRBV27,CASRRGLAGSGELFF
TRBJ2-2,TRBV7-2,CASSFGPRDREYTGELFF
TRBJ1-1,TRBV18,CASSPGTGLGSQEAFF